The 27 T cell receptor beta chains below all came from one sample that was sequenced in a study of blood T cells in healthy people across ages. A sample-barcoded 5' primer and a J-beta primer mix were used in a second PCR of roughly 7 to 11 cycles. In TCRdb, the 5' RACE reads were re-called with MiXCR into one record per CDR3 protein. Among fewer than 900,000 distinct CDR3 sequences listed, roughly 50% were seen once. Sequencing input: blood. All receptors come from an older woman in good health.

The chain carries TRBV4-3 and TRBJ2-7, with TRBD2 matching 10 bases. This CDR3 has 16 residues. Unmatched junction bases numbered 9, after V lost 3 bases and J lost 4 bases. Per germline, CDR1 LGHNA and CDR2 YSLEER. CDR3 sequence reads: CASSHGAGGPSYEQYF. The CDR3 region has the DNA TGCGCCAGCAGCCATGGAGCGGGAGGGCCGAGTTACGAGCAGTACTTC.

This chain uses TRBV20-1 with TRBJ2-1; no clear D gene. Germline-derived CDR1 and CDR2 are DFQATT and SNEGSKA (reference sequence). The CDR3 has 13 residues. Trimming cost V 3 bases and J 4 bases, with 10 bases left between them. The CDR3 coding sequence is TGCAGTGCTAGTCAGACACAGTACAATGAGCAGTTCTTC. Translating it yields CSASQTQYNEQFF.

In this sample, this clonotype turned up a few times. The chain links TRBV28 to TRBJ1-2; D unresolved. V was trimmed by 6 bases and J by 4 bases, leaving 15 bases between them. This CDR3 has 14 residues. Germline V gene sequence: CDR1 MDHEN, CDR2 SYDVKM. The CDR3 DNA reads TGTGCCAGCAGGTCACGGACGCGGAGCTATGGCTACACCTTC. Translated, it gives CASRSRTRSYGYTF.

This clonotype showed up just once. CDR3 sequence reads: CAISESIGGGQDTQYF. For the CDR3, the DNA is TGTGCCATCAGTGAGTCGATCGGGGGGGGACAGGATACGCAGTATTTT. V usage is TRBV10-3 and J usage is TRBJ2-3; a possible D gene is TRBD2 (8 bases). Trimming removed 0 bases from V and 6 bases from J, with 16 bases in between. From germline, CDR1 is ENHRY and CDR2 SYGVKD. This CDR3 is 16 amino acids long.

V is TRBV20-1 and J is TRBJ1-1; D gene uncertain. This CDR3 comprises 12 residues. V lost 3 bases, J lost 1 base, and 6 bases lay in between. Germline lookup yields CDR1 DFQATT and CDR2 SNEGSKA (reference sequence). The CDR3, as DNA: TGCAGTGCTAGCCGACAGAACACTGAAGCTTTCTTT. Its translation: CSASRQNTEAFF.

This clonotype was seen a few times. The rearrangement joins TRBV20-1 to TRBJ2-7, with 8 nucleotides matching TRBD1. With 6 bases clipped from V and 2 bases from J, the junction kept 9 bases outside the gene matches. CDR1 and CDR2 from the germline V gene are DFQATT and SNEGSKA (reference sequence). The CDR3 runs to 14 residues. The CDR3 nucleotides are TGCAGTGCCCCCAGGGGGCGGGGAACCTACGAGCAGTACTTC. Its translation is CSAPRGRGTYEQYF.

The rearrangement uses TRBV2 and TRBJ2-1; 8 nucleotides match TRBD1. There are 15 residues in the CDR3. Trimming at V came to 7 bases and at J to 5 bases, leaving 10 bases not matched to a gene. The germline V gene encodes CDR1 SNHLY and CDR2 FYNNEI. The CDR3 loop reads CASTATGALNNEQFF. In DNA form, the CDR3 reads TGTGCCAGCACCGCGACAGGGGCCTTAAACAATGAGCAGTTCTTC.

This rearrangement joins TRBV7-9 to TRBJ2-7, with a tentative D call TRBD1 (6 bases). Trimming shortened V by 2 bases and J by 6 bases, and 11 bases separated the two germline ends. The CDR3 loop spans 13 amino acids. The V gene's germline CDR1 is SEHNR and CDR2 FQNEAQ (reference sequence). In DNA form, the CDR3 reads TGTGCCAGCAGCTTACCAGGGGTCGGCGAGCAGTACTTC. It translates to CASSLPGVGEQYF.

In DNA form, the CDR3 reads TGTGCCAGCAGCTTCAGGGGGTGGGCGGAGGGCACCGGGGAGCTGTTTTTT. Translating gives CASSFRGWAEGTGELFF. This chain uses TRBV7-2 with TRBJ2-2; tentatively, D is TRBD1 (7 bases). The CDR3 has 17 amino acids. V gave up 3 bases and J gave up 4 bases, with 18 bases separating them. CDR1 is SGHTA and CDR2 is FQGNSA in the germline V gene.

The chain combines TRBV24-1 with TRBJ2-1, with D perhaps matching TRBD1 (5 bases). The V end lost 5 bases, the J end lost 9 bases, and 16 bases lay between the germline ends. This CDR3 has 14 amino acids. Germline V CDR1 and CDR2: KGHDR, SFDVKD. The CDR3 here is CATSGRASFGEQFF. DNA for the CDR3: TGTGCCACCAGTGGCAGGGCGTCCTTCGGTGAGCAGTTCTTC.

V gene TRBV28 combines with J gene TRBJ2-7, with D possibly being TRBD1 or TRBD2 (7 bases each). CDR3 length: 13 residues. Trimming left V 6 bases short and J 6 bases short, with 15 bases between. Germline CDR1 reads MDHEN; CDR2 reads SYDVKM. The CDR3 DNA reads as TGTGCCAGCAGCCACCAGGGGGGGGGCGAGCAGTACTTC. It yields the protein CASSHQGGGEQYF.

The rearrangement uses TRBV11-2 and TRBJ2-2; D unclear. This CDR3 is built from 14 residues. The germline V and J ends were trimmed by 1 base and 7 bases, with 10 bases remaining between them. The germline CDR1 and CDR2 sequences are SGHAT and FQNNGV. CDR3: CASSLGAWSGELFF. The CDR3 DNA is TGTGCCAGCAGCTTAGGGGCATGGAGCGGGGAGCTGTTTTTT.

This clonotype showed up just a few times. This chain uses TRBV5-4 with TRBJ2-5; TRBD2 agrees at 7 bases. This CDR3 spans 14 amino acids. Germline assignment: CDR1 SGHNT and CDR2 YYREEE (reference sequence). J gave up 2 bases and V 1 base, and 2 bases lay outside the gene matches. CDR3 sequence: CASSLLGGQETQYF. Written as DNA, the CDR3 is TGTGCCAGCAGCTTGCTGGGAGGGCAAGAGACCCAGTACTTC.

This clonotype was found a few times. The CDR3 DNA sequence: TGCAGTGCTAGAGATCAGGGCATGCAGACCCAGTACTTC. Its translation is CSARDQGMQTQYF. J is TRBJ2-5 and V is TRBV20-1; D perhaps matches TRBD1 (5 bases). The CDR3 is 13 residues long. With 0 bases removed from V and 6 bases from J, the gap between germline ends came to 11 bases. Germline values: CDR1 DFQATT, CDR2 SNEGSKA (reference sequence).

This clonotype was counted many times. CDR3 sequence: CASSQWTSGYEQYF. CDR3 DNA: TGTGCCAGCAGTCAGTGGACTAGCGGGTACGAGCAGTACTTC. This chain uses TRBV12-3 or TRBV12-4 with TRBJ2-7, with TRBD2 matching 11 bases. This CDR3 contains 14 residues. The ends lost 5 bases at V and 4 bases at J; junction bases unmatched: 4.

This clonotype was observed at least ten times. The rearrangement joins TRBV18 to TRBJ2-7; the match to TRBD1 covers 9 bases. The V gene end was trimmed by 3 bases and the J gene end by 2 bases; junction bases not matched to a gene: 5. This CDR3 contains 15 residues. The germline V gene encodes CDR1 KGHSH and CDR2 LQKENI. This chain's CDR3 is CASSPPGQGTYEQYF. The CDR3 nucleotides are TGTGCCAGCTCACCCCCGGGACAGGGCACCTACGAGCAGTACTTC. The full variable domain, with the rest looked up from reference TRBV18 and TRBJ2-7, is NAGVMQNPRHLVRRRGQEARLRCSPMKGHSHVYWYRQLPEEGLKFMVYLQKENIIDESGMPKERFSAEFPKEGPSILRIQQVVRGDSAAYFCASSPPGQGTYEQYFGPGTRLTVT.

This clonotype was observed at least ten times. The chain combines TRBV10-3 with TRBJ2-3; 10 bases match TRBD1. CDR3 length equals 18 residues. V was clipped by 5 bases and J by 7 bases; unmatched bases: 18. Germline CDR1 reads ENHRY; CDR2 reads SYGVKD. The CDR3 region is CAISPNQNRDRGENTQYF. CDR3 nucleotide sequence: TGTGCCATCAGTCCGAACCAAAACCGGGACAGGGGTGAAAATACGCAGTATTTT.

This clonotype was seen at least ten times. The V and J genes are TRBV27 and TRBJ2-7, with a possible D match to TRBD2 (6 bases). The CDR3 is 15 amino acids. Germline-derived CDR1 and CDR2 are MNHEY and SMNVEV (reference sequence). Trimming shortened V by 4 bases and J by 3 bases, and 16 bases separated the two germline ends. CDR3 in DNA: TGTGCCAGCAGTTCTATTTTGCGGGGCTACTACGAGCAGTACTTC. Protein sequence: CASSSILRGYYEQYF.

The V call is TRBV10-3, the J call TRBJ1-4; no clear D gene. Germline CDR1 reads ENHRY; CDR2 reads SYGVKD. V shed 0 bases and J shed 1 base, with 6 bases lying between them. CDR3 size: 15 residues. The CDR3 spells CAISESWRTNEKLFF. In DNA, the CDR3 is TGTGCCATCAGTGAGTCATGGAGAACTAATGAAAAACTGTTTTTT.

The rearrangement links TRBV7-2 to TRBJ2-6; D may be TRBD1 or TRBD2 (6 bases each). Between the trimmed V and J ends, which lost 0 bases and 4 bases, there was a span of 31 bases. This CDR3 comprises 23 residues. Germline V lookup: CDR1 SGHTA, CDR2 FQGNSA. DNA of the CDR3: TGTGCCAGCAGCTTAGCCCAAAGGTCCTTGGGACAAGTAGGGGACTCCGGGGCCAACGTCCTGACTTTC. Translated: CASSLAQRSLGQVGDSGANVLTF.

V gene TRBV2 combines with J gene TRBJ2-7, with 9 nucleotides matching TRBD2. CDR3 size: 12 residues. Germline CDR1 reads SNHLY; CDR2 reads FYNNEI. With V trimmed by 10 bases and J by 3 bases, 4 bases remained unmatched. The CDR3 DNA reads TGTGCCACCACGACTAGCGGCTACGAGCAGTACTTC. Translated: CATTTSGYEQYF.

The gene calls are TRBV20-1 and TRBJ2-7, with D perhaps being TRBD1 or TRBD2 (6 bases each). Trimming took 0 bases from V and 7 from J, leaving 16 bases between them. CDR3 size: 14 residues. Germline lookup yields CDR1 DFQATT and CDR2 SNEGSKA (reference sequence). The CDR3 here is CSARDQRRDNEQYF. CDR3 in DNA: TGCAGTGCTAGAGATCAGCGGAGGGACAATGAGCAGTACTTC.

The rearrangement links TRBV20-1 to TRBJ2-3; possibly TRBD1 for D (6 bases). The V gene lost 1 base and the J gene lost 4 bases, with 18 bases spanning the gap. The CDR3 loop spans 16 amino acids. Looked up from germline, CDR1 is DFQATT and CDR2 is SNEGSKA (reference sequence). The chain's CDR3 is CSARAIGGAVPDTQYF. In nucleotides, the CDR3 is TGCAGTGCTAGAGCAATAGGGGGAGCGGTCCCAGATACGCAGTATTTT.

The chain combines TRBV6-5 with TRBJ2-1; D may be TRBD1 (6 bases). Trimming took off 0 bases at V and 9 bases at J, with 9 bases between the two ends. Germline values: CDR1 MNHEY, CDR2 SVGAGI. The CDR3 runs 13 residues. Here the CDR3 reads CASSYSGQREQFF. The CDR3 DNA sequence: TGTGCCAGCAGTTACTCAGGACAGCGTGAGCAGTTCTTC.

With respect to this clonotype: One junction end disagrees with the germline gene, perhaps due to a read error. V usage is TRBV5-6 and J usage is TRBJ2-7, with a possible D match to TRBD1 (6 bases). CDR1 is SGHDT and CDR2 is YYEEEE in the germline V gene. The CDR3 has 14 amino acids. Here the CDR3 DNA reads TGTGCCAGTAGCTGGGGGCTGGGGACGGGGGAGCAGTACTTC. Protein sequence: CASSWGLGTGEQYF.

This clonotype was observed a handful of times. This chain uses TRBV20-1 with TRBJ2-3; D is unclear. The V gene lost 1 base and the J gene lost 3 bases, with 11 bases spanning the gap. CDR1 is DFQATT and CDR2 is SNEGSKA in the germline V gene (reference sequence). The CDR3 has 14 amino acids. This CDR3 reads CSARGWGATDTQYF. The DNA for the CDR3 is TGCAGTGCTAGAGGGTGGGGTGCGACAGATACGCAGTATTTT.

The chain uses TRBV5-1 and TRBJ2-7; 8 bases fit TRBD1. Looked up from germline, CDR1 is SGHRS and CDR2 is YFSETQ. The CDR3 runs to 17 residues. Trimming took 4 bases from V and 0 from J; bases not matched to a gene: 12. DNA of the CDR3: TGCGCCAGCAGCCCAGCGCCTAACAGGGGGATCTCCTACGAGCAGTACTTC. Translated: CASSPAPNRGISYEQYF.